The next 14 T cell receptor beta chains were all read from a single sample in a study of metastatic and nonmetastatic thyroid tumors. From the PCR reads, TCRdb re-called clones with MiXCR. The sample lists about 70,000 clones, 15% to 20% occurring once. Patients underwent thyroid surgery, and none had received any treatment before it. The sequenced material came from blood. The source of these receptors is a female donor with papillary thyroid cancer or a benign thyroid nodule (not recorded which). Some clones in this sample may be carry-over from other donors' samples.

This clone was recorded at least ten times. The sample carries other DNA sequences with the same CDR3. The CDR3 sequence: CASSFWAPSTGELFF. CDR3 DNA sequence: TGTGCCAGCAGTTTTTGGGCCCCTAGCACCGGGGAGCTGTTTTTT. The J gene is TRBJ2-2, the V gene TRBV12-3 or TRBV12-4; no clear D gene. The CDR3 totals 15 residues. Trimming shortened V by 3 bases and J by 4 bases, and 12 bases separated the two germline ends.

The table lists this clone with many counts. The chain uses TRBV14 and TRBJ2-1, with 11 bases matching TRBD2. V lost 4 bases to trimming and J lost 8 bases; unmatched junction nucleotides: 13. The CDR3 length is 17 residues. CDR1 and CDR2 (germline): SGHDN, FVKESK. Here the CDR3 DNA reads TGTGCCAGCAGCCGTTCAATGACTAGCGGGAAGGTCGATGAGCAGTTCTTC. This encodes CASSRSMTSGKVDEQFF.

The chain employs TRBV6-1 and TRBJ2-3, with 7 nucleotides matching TRBD2. Germline assignment: CDR1 MNHNS and CDR2 SASEGT. CDR3 size: 15 residues. With V trimmed by 5 bases and J by 1 base, 6 bases remained unmatched. The DNA of the CDR3 is TGTGCCAGCAGTCCCGGGGGGTTGGGCACAGATACGCAGTATTTT. This translates into CASSPGGLGTDTQYF.

The genes are TRBV7-2 and TRBJ2-7; a weak D match, TRBD1 (5 bases). CDR1 is SGHTA and CDR2 is FQGNSA in the germline V gene. The V gene lost 1 base and the J gene lost 2 bases, with 9 bases spanning the gap. The CDR3 consists of 14 residues. The CDR3 DNA is TGTGCCAGCAGCTTAGTGGCAGGGCCCTACGAGCAGTACTTC. This sequence encodes CASSLVAGPYEQYF.

This clone was seen ten or more times. The chain combines TRBV7-2 with TRBJ1-1; D is ambiguous. Germline V gene sequence: CDR1 SGHTA, CDR2 FQGNSA. The CDR3 extends over 13 amino acids. Trimming cost V 1 base and J 1 base, with 4 bases left between them. Here the CDR3 reads CASSLEGNTEAFF. DNA of the CDR3: TGTGCCAGCAGCTTAGAGGGGAACACTGAAGCTTTCTTT.

This clone was seen repeatedly, ten times or more. Here the CDR3 reads CASSLFGQETQYF. The CDR3, as DNA: TGTGCCAGCAGCTTATTCGGGCAAGAGACCCAGTACTTC. The chain has TRBV7-3 and TRBJ2-5, with unresolved D. V lost 2 bases, J lost 2 bases, and 6 bases lay in between. CDR3 length equals 13 residues. Germline lookup yields CDR1 SGHTA and CDR2 FQGTGA. The whole variable domain, filled in from reference TRBV7-3 and TRBJ2-5, reads GAGVSQTPSNKVTEKGKYVELRCDPISGHTALYWYRQSLGQGPEFLIYFQGTGAADDSGLPNDRFFAVRPEGSVSTLKIQRTERGDSAVYLCASSLFGQETQYFGPGTRLLVL.

V usage is TRBV4-1 and J usage is TRBJ1-1, with D possibly matching TRBD1 (5 bases). This CDR3 spans 14 amino acids. The V end lost 7 bases, the J end lost 0 bases, and 12 bases lay between the germline ends. From germline, CDR1 is MGHRA and CDR2 YSYEKL. CDR3 protein: CASINRSLNTEAFF. The CDR3 DNA sequence: TGCGCCAGCATAAACAGGTCCCTGAACACTGAAGCTTTCTTT.

This clone was found many times. The genes are TRBV2 and TRBJ1-2; D is ambiguous. CDR1 is SNHLY, CDR2 FYNNEI, per germline. The ends were cut back, 0 bases at V and 2 bases at J, with 10 bases in the middle. This CDR3 is 15 amino acids long. The CDR3 loop is CASSEAGRANYGYTF. Here the CDR3 DNA reads TGTGCCAGCAGTGAAGCTGGGAGAGCCAACTATGGCTACACCTTC.

Worth noting for this clone: Different DNA sequences within this sample yield the same CDR3. CDR3 loop: CASSLGIGPAFF. DNA of the CDR3: TGTGCCAGCAGTCTAGGAATAGGACCGGCTTTCTTT. The chain couples TRBV12-3 or TRBV12-4 to TRBJ1-1; no reliable D call. CDR3 size: 12 residues. V lost 5 bases, J lost 11 bases, and 15 bases lay in between.

A few counts support this clone. The V call is TRBV27, the J call TRBJ1-6, with D hard to call. The V gene's germline CDR1 is MNHEY and CDR2 SMNVEV (reference sequence). Trimming removed 6 bases from V and 0 bases from J, with 12 bases in between. CDR3 length: 16 amino acids. CDR3 DNA: TGTGCCAGCAGAAGGGAACTCCGCTCCTATAATTCACCCCTCCACTTT. Protein product: CASRRELRSYNSPLHF.

This clone was recorded many times. The V gene is TRBV5-1, the J gene TRBJ1-4; the match to TRBD1 covers 7 bases. The trim removed 4 bases at V and 8 bases at J, leaving 11 bases unmatched. This CDR3 is built from 15 residues. The germline V gene encodes CDR1 SGHRS and CDR2 YFSETQ. CDR3 sequence (DNA): TGCGCCAGCAGCATGCAAGGGGGCGGAGGGGAAAAACTGTTTTTT. Its translation is CASSMQGGGGEKLFF.

Only a few counts were recorded for this clone. This rearrangement joins TRBV18 to TRBJ2-3, with D possibly TRBD2 on 7 matching bases. V was pared by 4 bases and J by 5 bases, with 19 bases between. This CDR3 spans 16 amino acids. Germline loops: CDR1 KGHSH, CDR2 LQKENI. The CDR3 region is CASSQDPSGGGDTQYF. The CDR3 DNA is TGTGCCAGCTCACAGGATCCTAGCGGAGGGGGAGATACGCAGTATTTT.

In its sample, this clone was seen many times. The V and J genes are TRBV7-3 and TRBJ2-3, with D perhaps TRBD2 (5 bases). The CDR3 spans 15 residues. From germline, CDR1 is SGHTA and CDR2 FQGTGA. Trimming pared 2 bases from V and 0 bases from J, leaving 9 bases between. The CDR3 region has the DNA TGTGCCAGCAGCTTACATCCGGGGAGCACAGATACGCAGTATTTT. Translation: CASSLHPGSTDTQYF.

This clone was counted many times. The chain combines TRBV20-1 with TRBJ2-3; D is ambiguous. The CDR3 is 12 residues long. Trimming left V 4 bases short and J 3 bases short, with 8 bases between. Germline CDR1 and CDR2: DFQATT and SNEGSKA (reference sequence). The CDR3 DNA sequence: TGCAGTGCTACTAGTCGGACAGATACGCAGTATTTT. Encoded protein: CSATSRTDTQYF.